This T cell receptor beta chain is from a study of siplizumab effects on memory and regulatory T cells (dated by TCRdb to between 2018 and 2021). Regarding the research as a whole: The study looked at the effect of siplizumab, an anti-CD2 antibody, on alloreactive T-cell subsets in allogeneic mixed lymphocyte reactions made from human PBMCs. What the authors observed across the whole study: Among mappable alloreactive CD4+ clones, the Treg-derived fraction averaged about 70% with siplizumab versus around 29% in control reactions. Unstimulated naive T cells appeared more diverse than memory T cells, and naive cells seemed to contribute substantially to the alloresponse. Siplizumab significantly reduced the cumulative frequency of alloreactive sequences traceable to unstimulated CD4+ memory T cells. Because sequences at frequencies below about 10^-5 were poorly captured, only a minor fraction of alloreactive clones could be mapped back to unstimulated subsets. A naive or memory phenotype could not be assigned to roughly 80-97% of proliferating CD4+ or CD8+ clones. Whether proliferating Tregs from siplizumab cultures actually had suppressive function was not functionally confirmed.

Additional sequencing covered unstimulated subsets from three donor pairs, namely CD8+ effector memory, CD4+ naive, CD8+ TEMRA, CD4+ memory and CD8+ naive. TCRbeta CDR3 sequencing was performed on sorted unstimulated T cells and on proliferating T cells recovered from mixed lymphocyte reactions. Fresh whole blood from over 8 HLA-typed healthy donors was used to isolate PBMCs. Receptor libraries were prepared by the immunoSEQ multiplex PCR assay. Roughly 10^5 TCR templates per sample were assayed on the deep sequencing platform. Genomic DNA extracted from sorted T cells was the material used for TCRbeta CDR3 sequencing. In the source study's methods: Clonal analysis of TCRbeta CDR3 data was done in the R programming language. Alloreactive CD4+ and CD8+ clones were identified by comparing unstimulated samples to CFSE-low samples taken after the reaction. Regulatory or non-regulatory origin of alloreactive CD4+ clones was assigned by matching sequences to the sorted unstimulated Treg and non-Treg repertoires. TCRdb took this table from immuneACCESS and kept in-frame rearrangements with V and J called. Such tables lack part of the clones; where checked against another copy, unresolved V genes explain under half of the gap, and the rest is unexplained. The DNA gave D and trimming, while V, J and clone size come from that table. A total of 94,000 or so clones appear in this sample, around 95% of them only once. The biggest ten clones account for 0.025% to 0.035% of the sample.

On this clone itself: Its antigen specificity is not known. Within one base of it there is no much larger clone, and no base qualities were kept.

Per the germline V gene, SQVTM is the CDR1 and ANQGSEA is the CDR2. V lost 7 bases and J lost 4 bases, and the count of bases not matched to a germline gene is 8. The CDR3, from cysteine to phenylalanine, totals 14 residues. The only DNA kept is the CDR3, 42 bases in frame from the first base. The sequenced sample was naive CD4+ T cells sorted from blood. In light of the paper, this sample's cell subset or site label describes: unstimulated naive T cells. The receptor chain draws on TRBV29-1 and TRBJ2-5; TRBD1 agrees with 11 junctional bases. This receptor was obtained from a human donor in good health. The DNA is as follows: TGCAGCGGCTCCCCCGGGACAGGGGGAGAGACCCAGTACTTC. Its protein reads: CSGSPGTGGETQYF.